This T cell receptor beta chain was observed in a study of blood T cell repertoires in COVID-19. Study details: Donors in the United States, Italy and Spain gave samples during acute or convalescent COVID-19. T cells, B-cell-depleted T cells, or PBMCs provided the cDNA or gDNA that served as material.

As handled by the study authors: Estimation of nucleated cell counts relied on the amplification of reference gene primers. Sequencing was performed with immunoSEQ multiplex PCR; in TCRdb, only in-frame clones are kept and a portion is missing. That table is the source of V, J and clone size, and D and trimming were worked out from the DNA. The profile shows about 87,000 clones, over 70% of them singletons. Germline lookup yields CDR1 MNHEY and CDR2 SVGAGI. The J segment lost 4 bases and the V segment lost 6 bases, leaving 6 bases of the junction unmatched. The CDR3 has 15 residues. This rearrangement joins TRBV6-5 to TRBJ1-5, with 10 positions matching TRBD1. The TCR sequence derives from a woman in her 50s with acute or convalescent COVID-19. Input material: peripheral blood. CDR3 coding DNA: TGTGCCAGCAGCTGGACAGGGGGTATAAATCAGCCCCAGCATTTT. Protein: CASSWTGGINQPQHF.